These 23 T cell receptor beta chains share one sample of origin, sequenced in a study of memory CD4+ T cells and cytomegalovirus serostatus. TCRdb's table, derived via immunoSEQ multiplex PCR, lists solely in-frame clones and lacks some. The sample has around 54,000 clones, 70% to 80% seen once. Single viable CD3+CD4+CD8-CD45RO+ cells were sorted as the memory CD4+ T cells. The sequenced sample was memory CD4+ T cells from blood. These receptor sequences come from an adult in good health and CMV-seropositive.

This rearrangement joins TRBV19 to TRBJ1-5; possible D gene TRBD1, 5 bases. From germline, CDR1 is LNHDA and CDR2 SQIVND (reference sequence). The CDR3 contains 17 residues. Trimming took off 6 bases at V and 1 base at J, with 19 bases between the two ends. The CDR3 DNA reads TGTGCCAGTAGCGTGGGGGGGGGATGGAACAGCAATCAGCCCCAGCATTTT. It is translated as CASSVGGGWNSNQPQHF.

This clone was observed a few times. The chain couples TRBV6-1 to TRBJ1-2; possible D gene TRBD1, 5 bases. Trimming left V 3 bases short and J 4 bases short, with 9 bases between. There are 13 residues in the CDR3. CDR1 MNHNS and CDR2 SASEGT come from the germline V gene. The CDR3 DNA sequence: TGTGCCAGCAGTGACGACAGATCCTATGGCTACACCTTC. Its protein is CASSDDRSYGYTF.

This clone was observed a handful of times. This chain uses TRBV19 with TRBJ2-3; D remains unclear. Trimming shortened V by 6 bases and J by 7 bases, and 14 bases separated the two germline ends. The CDR3 sequence is 13 residues long. Per the germline V gene, CDR1 is LNHDA and CDR2 is SQIVND (reference sequence). CDR3 protein: CASRPAQANTQYF. In nucleotides, the CDR3 is TGTGCCAGTAGACCCGCTCAAGCCAATACGCAGTATTTT.

CDR3: CASSITFVGGARTEAFF. Written as DNA, the CDR3 is TGTGCCAGTAGTATAACCTTTGTCGGGGGCGCGCGCACTGAAGCTTTCTTT. The V and J genes are TRBV19 and TRBJ1-1, with TRBD1 as a possible D gene (6 bases). Trimming pared 2 bases from V and 4 bases from J, leaving 20 bases between. In germline, CDR1 is LNHDA, CDR2 SQIVND (reference sequence). The CDR3 totals 17 residues.

V gene TRBV5-6 combines with J gene TRBJ2-6; D gene uncertain. The CDR3 covers 19 residues. V was trimmed by 3 bases and J by 0 bases, leaving 19 bases between them. CDR1 SGHDT and CDR2 YYEEEE come from the germline V gene. The CDR3 reads CASSYGLSGFASGANVLTF. The CDR3 nucleotides read TGTGCCAGCAGCTATGGGCTGTCCGGGTTTGCCTCTGGGGCCAACGTCCTGACTTTC.

The chain joins TRBV21-1 to TRBJ1-2. TRBV21-1 is described as a pseudogene. The CDR3 totals 15 residues. The CDR3 here is CASSKAWGGSYGYTF. DNA for the CDR3: TGTGCCAGCAGCAAAGCGTGGGGAGGTAGCTATGGCTACACCTTC.

This clone was detected only once. The chain is built from TRBV11-3 and TRBJ2-3, with TRBD2 matching over 7 bases. CDR1 and CDR2 from the germline V gene are SGHNT and YENEEA. CDR3 length: 12 amino acids. Germline trimming cut 8 bases from V and 4 bases from J; bases unmatched to any gene: 3. CDR3 protein: CASAGRADTQYF. The CDR3 DNA reads TGTGCCAGCGCGGGGAGGGCAGATACGCAGTATTTT.

This clone occurred a few times. The J gene is TRBJ2-7, the V gene TRBV28; 12 bases fit TRBD2. CDR3 length equals 14 residues. Unmatched junction bases numbered 7, after V lost 9 bases and J lost 4 bases. CDR1 is MDHEN and CDR2 is SYDVKM in the germline V gene. This CDR3 reads CASLSSGRGYEQYF. The CDR3 DNA is TGTGCCAGTCTCTCTAGCGGGAGGGGGTACGAGCAGTACTTC.

The gene calls are TRBV7-3 and TRBJ2-5; 9 bases fit TRBD1. V gave up 5 bases and J gave up 0 bases; unmatched junction bases: 10. Germline V lookup: CDR1 SGHTA, CDR2 FQGTGA. The CDR3 covers 17 residues. The chain's CDR3 is CASSLGQGGPYQETQYF. CDR3 nucleotides: TGTGCCAGCAGCCTGGGACAGGGTGGTCCTTACCAAGAGACCCAGTACTTC. The full variable domain, with the rest looked up from reference TRBV7-3 and TRBJ2-5, is GAGVSQTPSNKVTEKGKYVELRCDPISGHTALYWYRQSLGQGPEFLIYFQGTGAADDSGLPNDRFFAVRPEGSVSTLKIQRTERGDSAVYLCASSLGQGGPYQETQYFGPGTRLLVL.

The chain joins TRBV27 to TRBJ2-7; no firm D call. The CDR3 length is 15 residues. Germline values: CDR1 MNHEY, CDR2 SMNVEV (reference sequence). V lost 6 bases and J 7 bases, leaving 22 bases between the germline ends. The CDR3 DNA follows: TGTGCCAGCAGCCGCCCTCGGACCGAAAGTCGTGAGCAGTACGTC. It codes for CASSRPRTESREQYV.

The V call is TRBV11-2, the J call TRBJ2-3; 8 nucleotides align to TRBD2. The germline CDR1 and CDR2 sequences are SGHAT and FQNNGV. V gave up 4 bases and J gave up 4 bases; unmatched junction bases: 16. The CDR3 is made up of 18 amino acids. The CDR3 here is CASSSTTRGGWAADTQYF. CDR3 in DNA: TGTGCCAGCAGCTCAACAACCCGGGGGGGTTGGGCCGCAGATACGCAGTATTTT.

The rearrangement joins TRBV7-9 to TRBJ1-2; maybe TRBD1 (5 bases). V lost 5 bases to trimming and J lost 2 bases, with 12 bases between them. Germline lookup yields CDR1 SEHNR and CDR2 FQNEAQ (reference sequence). The CDR3 totals 14 residues. CDR3 nucleotide sequence: TGTGCCAGCAGCCTGGGACTCCTGAACTATGGCTACACCTTC. This translates into CASSLGLLNYGYTF.

This chain connects TRBV6-5 to TRBJ1-1; D unresolved. V lost 0 bases to trimming and J lost 3 bases, with 11 bases between them. The CDR3 consists of 15 residues. Germline CDR1 MNHEY, CDR2 SVGAGI. The CDR3 reads CASSYSRASDTEAFF. In nucleotides, the CDR3 is TGTGCCAGCAGTTACTCGAGGGCCTCGGACACTGAAGCTTTCTTT.

This sequence joins TRBV30 and TRBJ1-1, with D tentatively TRBD1 (5 bases). Germline assignment: CDR1 GTSNPN and CDR2 SVGIG (reference sequence). CDR3 length: 11 residues. Trimming stripped 5 bases from V and 5 bases from J, with 9 bases between. DNA for the CDR3: TGTGCCTGGTCGAGACAGACTGAAGCTTTCTTT. Protein product: CAWSRQTEAFF.

This clone was detected once. V is TRBV7-9 and J is TRBJ2-6; D remains unclear. V was cut by 11 bases and J by 3 bases, with 8 bases left in between. Per the germline V gene, CDR1 is SEHNR and CDR2 is FQNEAQ (reference sequence). The CDR3 covers 12 residues. In DNA, the CDR3 is TGTGCCCTCTCTATTGGGGCCAACGTCCTGACTTTC. It specifies CALSIGANVLTF.

In this sample, this clone turned up once. The V gene is TRBV29-1, the J gene TRBJ2-5; D is uncertain. Germline values: CDR1 SQVTM, CDR2 ANQGSEA. The CDR3 extends over 10 amino acids. Trimming took 3 bases from V and 4 from J, leaving 3 bases between them. The CDR3 loop reads CSVEGETQYF. For the CDR3, the DNA is TGCAGCGTTGAGGGAGAGACCCAGTACTTC.

This chain uses TRBV19 with TRBJ1-2, with a possible D match to TRBD1 (5 bases). This CDR3 comprises 16 residues. Germline CDR1 LNHDA, CDR2 SQIVND (reference sequence). Deletions cut 5 bases from V and 0 bases from J, with 16 bases between. CDR3 bases: TGTGCCAGTAGTCTTAACACTGGGGGTCCTAACTATGGCTACACCTTC. Its protein product is CASSLNTGGPNYGYTF.

V and J are TRBV7-2 and TRBJ2-7; unclear D gene. Trimming removed 4 bases at V and 6 bases at J, with 13 bases between. The CDR3 sequence is 13 residues long. Per the germline V gene, CDR1 is SGHTA and CDR2 is FQGNSA. The CDR3, as DNA: TGTGCCAGCAGCTCCGGTTTAGCCTCCGAGCAGTACTTC. It is translated as CASSSGLASEQYF.

The rearrangement uses TRBV9 and TRBJ1-1; maybe TRBD1 (5 bases). V was clipped by 4 bases and J by 2 bases, with 12 bases between them. The CDR3 has 14 residues. Germline CDR1 SGDLS, CDR2 YYNGEE. The CDR3 coding sequence is TGTGCCAGCAGCCCCCGACAGTACAACACTGAAGCTTTCTTT. It encodes CASSPRQYNTEAFF.

The gene calls are TRBV5-6 and TRBJ1-2, with D perhaps matching TRBD1 (5 bases). CDR3 length equals 16 residues. Germline V gene sequence: CDR1 SGHDT, CDR2 YYEEEE. The V end was cut by 0 bases, the J end by 5 bases, with 17 bases between. CDR3 sequence reads: CASSLEGRGTIYGYTF. The CDR3, as DNA: TGTGCCAGCAGCTTGGAGGGGCGGGGGACTATATATGGCTACACCTTC.

This clone has more than one count but fewer than ten. The V call is TRBV27, the J call TRBJ2-3; 8 nucleotides agree with TRBD2. This CDR3 contains 15 residues. Germline CDR1 reads MNHEY; CDR2 reads SMNVEV (reference sequence). The V segment lost 8 bases and the J segment 2 bases; nucleotides outside the gene matches: 9. CDR3 DNA sequence: TGTGCCAGCTGGCGGGCGGGGGGAATCACAGATACGCAGTATTTT. Its translation is CASWRAGGITDTQYF.

The chain carries TRBV7-6 and TRBJ1-2; 8 nucleotides line up with TRBD1. The CDR3 length is 13 residues. Unmatched junction bases numbered 6, after V lost 4 bases and J lost 8 bases. The germline gives CDR1 SGHVS, CDR2 FNYEAQ. CDR3 residues: CASSYGQGGGYTF. The CDR3 DNA sequence: TGTGCCAGCAGCTATGGACAGGGTGGCGGCTACACCTTC.

This clone was detected only a few times. The chain recombines TRBV7-8 with TRBJ1-5; perhaps TRBD1 as D (6 bases). Germline loops: CDR1 SGHVS, CDR2 FQNEAQ. Trimming stripped 2 bases from V and 7 bases from J, with 15 bases between. CDR3 length: 15 residues. The CDR3: CASSLKGGPSQPQHF. CDR3 in DNA: TGTGCCAGCAGCTTAAAAGGGGGTCCATCCCAGCCCCAGCATTTT.